This entry lists 13 T cell receptor beta chains sequenced from one sample in a study of blood T cell repertoires in COVID-19 (dated by TCRdb to 2018 to 2021). Libraries were constructed by the immunoSEQ multiplex PCR assay. In TCRdb, the immuneACCESS table is reduced to in-frame sequences with V and J assigned. These tables do not hold every clone; where another copy was compared, an unresolved V gene accounts for under half, and the others remain unexplained. The sample contains 150,000 to 200,000 clones, 70% to 90% of them found a single time. Roughly 8.6% of the sample is taken by the ten largest. Material for sequencing was peripheral blood. The origin of the receptors is a man aged 60 to 69 with acute or convalescent COVID-19.

V gene TRBV7-2 combines with J gene TRBJ1-1, with 7 bases aligning to TRBD1. V lost 3 bases to trimming and J lost 5 bases; unmatched junction nucleotides: 6. Germline V CDR1 and CDR2: SGHTA, FQGNSA. There are 14 residues in the CDR3. Here the CDR3 reads CASSFTGVGTEAFF. The CDR3 DNA reads TGTGCCAGCAGCTTTACAGGGGTTGGGACTGAAGCTTTCTTT.

V gene TRBV5-1 combines with J gene TRBJ1-1, with D hard to call. CDR1 is SGHRS, CDR2 YFSETQ, per germline. CDR3 size: 16 residues. The V end lost 4 bases, the J end lost 0 bases, and 16 bases lay between the germline ends. The CDR3 loop reads CASSRNRHGMNTEAFF. The CDR3, as DNA: TGCGCCAGCAGCCGGAATAGACATGGCATGAACACTGAAGCTTTCTTT.

This sequence joins TRBV27 and TRBJ1-2; D might be TRBD1 (6 bases). Trimming took off 5 bases at V and 4 bases at J, with 23 bases between the two ends. There are 17 residues in the CDR3. CDR1 is MNHEY, CDR2 SMNVEV, per germline (reference sequence). The CDR3 reads CASSPKARDIRIYGYTF. The DNA for the CDR3 is TGTGCCAGCAGTCCCAAAGCCCGGGACATAAGGATCTATGGCTACACCTTC.

The genes are TRBV6-4 and TRBJ2-7, with D perhaps matching TRBD2 (6 bases). Between the trimmed V and J ends, which lost 6 bases and 6 bases, there was a span of 15 bases. Germline CDR1 MRHNA, CDR2 SNTAGT. The CDR3 extends over 13 amino acids. CDR3 in DNA: TGTGCCAGCAGCCGGGACTCTAGGGCCGAGCAGTACTTC. Translation: CASSRDSRAEQYF.

The chain is built from TRBV30 and TRBJ2-7; TRBD2 matches 10 bases. With 5 bases clipped from V and 3 bases from J, the junction kept 4 bases outside the gene matches. Germline V CDR1 and CDR2: GTSNPN, SVGIG (reference sequence). This CDR3 has 13 residues. The CDR3 nucleotides read TGTGCCTGGGGTTCTAGCGGGGGCTACGAGCAGTACTTC. Encoded protein: CAWGSSGGYEQYF. The full variable domain, in which reference TRBV30 and TRBJ2-7 provide the parts outside the CDR3, is SQTIHQWPATLVQPVGSPLSLECTVEGTSNPNLYWYRQAAGRGLQLLFYSVGIGQISSEVPQNLSASRPQDRQFILSSKKLLLSDSGFYLCAWGSSGGYEQYFGPGTRLTVT.

J is TRBJ1-6 and V is TRBV25-1; 7 bases align to TRBD1. The junction had 3 bases not matched to a gene; V was cut back by 7 bases and J by 0 bases. Germline V gene sequence: CDR1 MGHDK, CDR2 SYGVNS. This CDR3 is 15 amino acids long. The CDR3 region has the DNA TGTGCCAGCAAGGACAGGAGCTCCTATAATTCACCCCTCCACTTT. Protein product: CASKDRSSYNSPLHF.

V gene TRBV5-1 combines with J gene TRBJ1-1; 8 positions agree with TRBD1. The CDR3 runs 14 residues. Germline V lookup: CDR1 SGHRS, CDR2 YFSETQ. The V and J ends lost 0 bases and 7 bases, in that order; junction bases with no gene match: 5. In DNA form, the CDR3 reads TGCGCCAGCAGCTTGGCCGGGACAGGTTATGAAGCTTTCTTT. This encodes CASSLAGTGYEAFF.

The V gene is TRBV13, the J gene TRBJ2-1, with D uncertain. From germline, CDR1 is PRHDT and CDR2 FYEKMQ (reference sequence). V was trimmed by 3 bases and J by 2 bases, leaving 11 bases between them. This CDR3 region has 15 residues. This chain's CDR3 is CASSFSGEAYNEQFF. The CDR3 nucleotides read TGTGCCAGCAGCTTTAGTGGCGAGGCCTACAATGAGCAGTTCTTC.

The chain is built from TRBV3-1 (or the pseudogene TRBV3-2) and TRBJ2-5; TRBD2 agrees at 7 bases. Germline values: CDR1 LGHDT, CDR2 YNNKEL (reference sequence). This CDR3 has 13 residues. The V segment lost 2 bases and the J segment 4 bases; nucleotides outside the gene matches: 1. The chain's CDR3 is CASSQSSGETQYF. For the CDR3, the DNA is TGTGCCAGCAGCCAATCTAGCGGAGAGACCCAGTACTTC.

The genes are TRBV5-1 and TRBJ1-2; 9 positions agree with TRBD1. The CDR3 totals 13 residues. Germline V gene lookup returns CDR1 SGHRS and CDR2 YFSETQ. The V segment lost 2 bases and the J segment 7 bases; nucleotides outside the gene matches: 3. This chain's CDR3 is CASSFDRGGGYTF. Here the CDR3 DNA reads TGCGCCAGCAGCTTTGACAGGGGGGGTGGCTACACCTTC.

This chain uses TRBV3-1 (or the pseudogene TRBV3-2) with TRBJ2-2, with TRBD2 identical over 8 bases. V shed 4 bases, J shed 5 bases, and the junction held 12 bases outside the gene matches. The V gene's germline CDR1 is LGHDT and CDR2 YNNKEL (reference sequence). CDR3 length: 17 residues. The CDR3, as DNA: TGTGCCAGCAGCCGTCGTACGAGCGGGAGAGTGACCGGGGAGCTGTTTTTT. As protein: CASSRRTSGRVTGELFF.

The chain is built from TRBV15 and TRBJ2-5; TRBD2 matches 9 bases. The V segment lost 2 bases and the J segment 5 bases; nucleotides outside the gene matches: 6. Germline CDR1 is LNHNV and CDR2 is YYDKDF (reference sequence). The CDR3 totals 15 residues. The CDR3, as DNA: TGTGCCACCAGCAGATTTAGCGGGAGCGGGGAGACCCAGTACTTC. Translating it yields CATSRFSGSGETQYF.

The V gene is TRBV18, the J gene TRBJ1-5; 8 positions agree with TRBD1. Germline V gene lookup returns CDR1 KGHSH and CDR2 LQKENI. V lost 4 bases to trimming and J lost 1 base; unmatched junction nucleotides: 6. CDR3 length equals 16 residues. CDR3 residues: CASSLTTGASNQPQHF. The DNA of the CDR3 is TGTGCCAGCTCACTAACGACAGGGGCGAGCAATCAGCCCCAGCATTTT.